This T cell receptor beta chain is drawn from a study of regulatory T cells in long-lasting Graves disease. Overall study findings and caveats: Persistent cases of Graves' showed reduced TCR diversity relative to newly diagnosed patients.

As to time point: newly diagnosed GD, antithyroid drugs for less than 3 months. From PBMCs, RNA was extracted and then used to make the TCR library. Criteria from the American Thyroid Association guidelines were applied to diagnose Graves' disease. Assembly of TCR beta libraries relied on iRepertoire HTBI primers together with Arm-PCR of CDR3 regions. TCRdb re-called the multiplex PCR reads with MiXCR, one entry per CDR3 protein. The sample comprises a few hundred thousand distinct CDR3 sequences, 12% of which are singletons, and approximately 19% rests with the top ten. This clonotype was detected many times. Antigen unknown. The germline CDR1 and CDR2 sequences are SEHNR and FQNEAQ (reference sequence). V lost 2 bases and J lost 0, with 9 bases in between. The CDR3 covers 15 residues. The sample also formed part of further work on T cells in Graves' hyperthyroidism and ophthalmopathy. This second study notes: When the TCR CDR3 underwent first-round RT-PCR, the HTBI primer set was used.

Source: peripheral blood mononuclear cells (PBMCs), taken at new diagnosis, from a patient treated with antithyroid drugs. This TCR was recovered from a woman aged 18 to 35 with Graves disease. The J gene is TRBJ2-3, the V gene TRBV7-9, with D possibly being TRBD2 (5 bases). CDR3 region: CASSLIASSTDTQYF. The DNA for the CDR3 is TGTGCCAGCAGCTTAATAGCGAGTAGCACAGATACGCAGTATTTT.